This T cell receptor beta chain was captured in a study of T cell changes during pregnancy in multiple sclerosis. V lost 5 bases and J lost 1; bases outside the gene matches: 4. This CDR3 spans 14 amino acids. Germline assignment: CDR1 SQVTM and CDR2 ANQGSEA. This table comes from immunoSEQ multiplex PCR, and its TCRdb copy is limited to in-frame clones, with some not included. This table has around 80,000 clones, around 92% appearing once. The receptor was derived from a female donor with multiple sclerosis, enrolled in a pregnancy study. The chain is built from TRBV29-1 and TRBJ2-4; 8 positions match TRBD1. Sequencing used peripheral blood, obtained before pregnancy. The CDR3 DNA follows: TGCAGCGTTTGGGACAGGACTGCCAAAAACATTCAGTACTTC. It encodes CSVWDRTAKNIQYF.